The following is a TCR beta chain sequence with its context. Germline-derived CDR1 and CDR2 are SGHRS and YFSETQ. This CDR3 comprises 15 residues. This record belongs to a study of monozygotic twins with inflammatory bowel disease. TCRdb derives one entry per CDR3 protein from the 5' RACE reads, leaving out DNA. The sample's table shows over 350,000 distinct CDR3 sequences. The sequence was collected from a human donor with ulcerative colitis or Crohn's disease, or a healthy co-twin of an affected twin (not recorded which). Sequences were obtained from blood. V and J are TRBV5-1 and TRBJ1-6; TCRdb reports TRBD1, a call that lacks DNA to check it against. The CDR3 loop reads CASAGINRGNSPLHF.